This T cell receptor (beta chain) originates from a study of identical twins. Overall study results and limits: For cord blood, abundant beta clonotypes had fewer insertions, unlike memory repertoires, which showed none. Within monozygotic twins, out-of-frame TCR alpha sharing was underestimated by the models. Out-of-frame beta sequences exhibited a weaker degree of excess twin sharing.

The V and J ends lost 2 bases and 5 bases, in that order; junction bases with no gene match: 6. Germline V gene lookup returns CDR1 ENHRY and CDR2 SYGVKD. The CDR3 contains 14 residues. MiXCR, run by TCRdb on the 5' RACE reads, gives a single entry per CDR3 protein. The sample lists around 680,000 distinct CDR3 sequences; around 8.3% were seen once. This clonotype came up a few times. Its specificity is not known. The sample was also reused in another study, on yellow fever vaccine responses in identical twins.

Sequencing input: PBMCs. The V call is TRBV10-3, the J call TRBJ2-7, with 7 bases that match TRBD1. The receptor comes from a woman younger than 35 in good health. This CDR3 is CAISERDRTDEQYF. The CDR3 region has the DNA TGTGCCATCAGTGAGAGGGACAGAACTGACGAGCAGTACTTC.